These 10 T cell receptor beta chains were all obtained from the same sample, sequenced in a study of CD8 T cells in ankylosing spondylitis. TCRdb called the 5' RACE reads again in MiXCR, with one record for every CDR3 protein. The table shows around 540,000 distinct CDR3 sequences, with about 12% occurring only once. Antigen specificity for these receptors is unknown. General observations from the study: Blood from ankylosing spondylitis patients appeared to carry a characteristic eight-variant TCR beta motif.

The sample comprised blood, either unsorted or a sorted T cell fraction (not recorded which). All receptors derive from a male donor with ankylosing spondylitis.

The chain carries TRBV6-1 and TRBJ2-7, with D unresolved. This CDR3 region has 13 residues. Trimming took 4 bases from V and 3 from J, leaving 10 bases between them. Germline assignment: CDR1 MNHNS and CDR2 SASEGT. The CDR3 protein is CASSAGILYEQYV. CDR3 nucleotide sequence: TGTGCCAGCAGTGCTGGGATCCTCTACGAGCAGTACGTC.

This clonotype was observed a handful of times. The V and J genes are TRBV5-1 and TRBJ2-5; tentative D call: TRBD2 (5 bases). This CDR3 contains 15 residues. Trimming removed 3 bases at V and 5 bases at J, with 17 bases between. The germline CDR1 and CDR2 sequences are SGHRS and YFSETQ. The CDR3 region is CASSSDPHGGETQYF. CDR3 DNA sequence: TGCGCCAGCAGCTCTGACCCTCATGGCGGGGAGACCCAGTACTTC.

The V gene is TRBV10-2, the J gene TRBJ2-1, with D perhaps given as TRBD1 or TRBD2 (5 bases each). Trimming pared 5 bases from V and 6 bases from J, leaving 17 bases between. The CDR3 is 15 amino acids. Germline V gene data show CDR1 as WSHSY and CDR2 as SAAADI. CDR3 nucleotide sequence: TGCGCCAGCAGTACGACTCCAAACGGGGCCAATGAGCAGTTCTTC. It specifies CASSTTPNGANEQFF.

This clonotype was observed at least ten times. The chain combines TRBV7-8 with TRBJ2-1; 9 bases are a match to TRBD1. Germline loops: CDR1 SGHVS, CDR2 FQNEAQ. The CDR3 totals 15 residues. The V and J ends lost 5 bases and 4 bases, in that order; junction bases with no gene match: 6. The CDR3 spells CASSPRDRAYNEQFF. CDR3 bases: TGTGCCAGCAGCCCCCGGGACAGGGCTTACAATGAGCAGTTCTTC. The whole variable domain, remainder taken from reference TRBV7-8 and TRBJ2-1, is GAGVSQSPRYKVAKRGQDVALRCDPISGHVSLFWYQQALGQGPEFLTYFQNEAQLDKSGLPSDRFFAERPEGSVSTLKIQRTQQEDSAVYLCASSPRDRAYNEQFFGPGTRLTVL.

The CDR3 DNA follows: TGTGCCTGGAGGTTGCGGGGACCCTATGGCTACACCTTC. It encodes CAWRLRGPYGYTF. The genes are TRBV30 and TRBJ1-2; TRBD1 might be the D (5 bases). The V end lost 3 bases, the J end lost 4 bases, and 12 bases lay between the germline ends. The CDR3 is made up of 13 amino acids. Germline V lookup: CDR1 GTSNPN, CDR2 SVGIG (reference sequence). The full variable domain, completed using reference TRBV30 and TRBJ1-2, is SQTIHQWPATLVQPVGSPLSLECTVEGTSNPNLYWYRQAAGRGLQLLFYSVGIGQISSEVPQNLSASRPQDRQFILSSKKLLLSDSGFYLCAWRLRGPYGYTFGSGTRLTVV.

J is TRBJ2-1 and V is TRBV20-1; 8 nucleotides align to TRBD2. CDR3 size: 15 residues. V gave up 5 bases and J gave up 3 bases; unmatched junction bases: 9. Germline CDR1 DFQATT, CDR2 SNEGSKA (reference sequence). Here the CDR3 DNA reads TGCAGTGCTCACTGGTCGGGAGGGGTCTACAATGAGCAGTTCTTC. Residues: CSAHWSGGVYNEQFF.

The chain couples TRBV5-8 to TRBJ2-5; 8 bases fit TRBD2. Germline trimming cut 4 bases from V and 4 bases from J; bases unmatched to any gene: 9. Looked up from germline, CDR1 is SGHTS and CDR2 is YDEGEE. The CDR3 length is 15 residues. Here the CDR3 reads CASSPLIAGIETQYF. The CDR3 DNA follows: TGTGCCAGCAGCCCACTGATAGCGGGAATAGAGACCCAGTACTTC. The full variable domain, rest sourced from reference TRBV5-8 and TRBJ2-5, is EAGVTQSPTHLIKTRGQQATLRCSPISGHTSVYWYQQALGLGLQFLLWYDEGEERNRGNFPPRFSGRQFPNYSSELNVNALELEDSALYLCASSPLIAGIETQYFGPGTRLLVL.

This clonotype was seen a few times. V is TRBV7-2 and J is TRBJ2-7, with 9 bases aligning to TRBD2. V shed 0 bases and J 5 bases; nucleotides not matched to a gene: 5. Germline V gives CDR1 SGHTA, CDR2 FQGNSA. The CDR3 is 15 amino acids. CDR3 coding DNA: TGTGCCAGCAGCTTAGCCGGGACTAGCTACCACGAGCAGTACTTC. This codes for CASSLAGTSYHEQYF. Supplemented by reference TRBV7-2 and TRBJ2-7, the full variable domain reads GAGVSQSPSNKVTEKGKDVELRCDPISGHTALYWYRQSLGQGLEFLIYFQGNSAPDKSGLPSDRFSAERTGGSVSTLTIQRTQQEDSAVYLCASSLAGTSYHEQYFGPGTRLTVT.

This clonotype was observed a handful of times. This rearrangement joins TRBV29-1 to TRBJ1-2, with D possibly matching TRBD1 (5 bases). Germline V gene sequence: CDR1 SQVTM, CDR2 ANQGSEA. Trimming left V 1 base short and J 4 bases short, with 13 bases between. This CDR3 region has 14 residues. CDR3 sequence reads: CSVEARASIYGYTF. CDR3 bases: TGCAGCGTTGAAGCCAGGGCTTCAATCTATGGCTACACCTTC.

The rearrangement joins TRBV30 to TRBJ1-5; perhaps TRBD1 as D (6 bases). Trimming left V 0 bases short and J 3 bases short, with 12 bases between. The CDR3 consists of 15 residues. The germline V gene has CDR1 GTSNPN and CDR2 SVGIG (reference sequence). This CDR3 is CAWSVQGALNQPQHF. CDR3 DNA sequence: TGTGCCTGGAGTGTACAGGGTGCGCTCAATCAGCCCCAGCATTTT. Together with reference TRBV30 and TRBJ1-5, the CDR3 gives the full variable domain: SQTIHQWPATLVQPVGSPLSLECTVEGTSNPNLYWYRQAAGRGLQLLFYSVGIGQISSEVPQNLSASRPQDRQFILSSKKLLLSDSGFYLCAWSVQGALNQPQHFGDGTRLSIL.